This T cell receptor (beta chain) comes out of a study of CD8+ T cells in alopecia areata. Looking at the study overall: It was 6 to 18 months of tofacitinib, and then there were 6 months off drug. The authors scored treated patients' severity by affected scalp percentage.

Study results and caveats: Under tofacitinib, numerous expanded lesional clonotypes remained detectable in scalp and blood.

Germline V gene data show CDR1 as MNHNS and CDR2 as SASEGT. The V gene end was trimmed by 3 bases and the J gene end by 4 bases; junction bases not matched to a gene: 10. The CDR3 totals 17 residues. Extracted from the samples, RNA was reverse transcribed into cDNA to serve as the sequencing template. Sequencing was performed with immunoSEQ multiplex PCR; in TCRdb, only in-frame clones are kept and a portion is missing. In the table there are some 120,000 clones, about three fifths of which are singletons. As concerns this clone: Its antigen is unknown.

Noted treatment: oral pan-JAK inhibitor, 5-10 mg twice daily. CD4+ and CD8+ T cells were sorted from PBMCs. The rearrangement uses TRBV6-1 and TRBJ2-3, with 10 positions matching TRBD1. Sequencing used CD8+ T cells sorted from blood, obtained at week 24, from a patient treated with tofacitinib. This TCR derives from a human donor with alopecia areata. CDR3 coding DNA: TGTGCCAGCAGTGATTCAACCGGGACAGGGGTCTCAGATACGCAGTATTTT. Translated, it gives CASSDSTGTGVSDTQYF.